These 26 T cell receptor beta chains were all obtained from the same sample, sequenced in a study of shared T cell receptors in the human thymus. The data were produced by immunoSEQ multiplex PCR, yet TCRdb's version contains in-frame clones alone and is incomplete. The data show hundreds of thousands of clones, around 85% seen once. These records were also assigned to another study, of human thymus T cells.

The sample taken for sequencing was thymocytes. All receptors come from a girl under three years old with a congenital heart defect.

This chain joins TRBV11-2 and TRBJ2-7, with D uncertain. CDR3 size: 15 residues. The V end was cut by 5 bases, the J end by 0 bases, with 14 bases between. The germline gives CDR1 SGHAT, CDR2 FQNNGV. The CDR3, as DNA: TGTGCCAGCAGCCCATTGACTGCCAACTCCTACGAGCAGTACTTC. This codes for CASSPLTANSYEQYF.

V is TRBV7-6 and J is TRBJ2-1; D ambiguous. The CDR3 is 15 amino acids. Trimming took 0 bases from V and 4 from J, leaving 10 bases between them. Germline V CDR1 and CDR2: SGHVS, FNYEAQ. The CDR3 loop reads CASSLASLPYNEQFF. CDR3 sequence (DNA): TGTGCCAGCAGCTTAGCCTCACTACCTTACAATGAGCAGTTCTTC.

The chain has TRBV7-2 and TRBJ2-5; the D gene is possibly TRBD2 (5 bases). Trimming removed 6 bases from V and 4 bases from J, with 18 bases in between. The CDR3 length is 15 residues. Germline CDR1 SGHTA, CDR2 FQGNSA. DNA for the CDR3: TGTGCCAGCAGGCCACGGCCGGGCCGGGGAGAGACCCAGTACTTC. It is translated as CASRPRPGRGETQYF. Full variable domain (missing parts from reference TRBV7-2 and TRBJ2-5): GAGVSQSPSNKVTEKGKDVELRCDPISGHTALYWYRQSLGQGLEFLIYFQGNSAPDKSGLPSDRFSAERTGGSVSTLTIQRTQQEDSAVYLCASRPRPGRGETQYFGPGTRLLVL.

The chain couples TRBV10-3 to TRBJ1-2, with 7 bases lining up with TRBD1. The junction had 3 bases not matched to a gene; V was cut back by 1 base and J by 1 base. Germline assignment: CDR1 ENHRY and CDR2 SYGVKD. The length of the CDR3 is 15 residues. The CDR3 DNA reads TGTGCCATCAGTGAGTGGGCAGGGGGTAACTATGGCTACACCTTC. It is translated as CAISEWAGGNYGYTF.

The V gene is TRBV19, the J gene TRBJ1-2, with D unresolved. Trimming cost V 3 bases and J 4 bases, with 18 bases left between them. There are 16 residues in the CDR3. CDR1 is LNHDA and CDR2 is SQIVND in the germline V gene (reference sequence). CDR3 DNA sequence: TGTGCCAGTAGTATCCCGATACAGCCAGTGGGCTATGGCTACACCTTC. Protein sequence: CASSIPIQPVGYGYTF.

This chain joins TRBV4-1 and TRBJ1-6; 7 bases line up with TRBD1. CDR3 length: 16 residues. CDR1 and CDR2 from the germline V gene are MGHRA and YSYEKL. V dropped 2 bases and J dropped 7; count of bases not matched to a gene: 8. CDR3 coding DNA: TGCGCCAGCAGCCAACTCCATGACAGGGTCAATTCACCCCTCCACTTT. Its translation: CASSQLHDRVNSPLHF.

The chain couples TRBV5-1 to TRBJ2-1; TRBD1 is a possible D gene (5 bases). This CDR3 has 17 amino acids. The germline gives CDR1 SGHRS, CDR2 YFSETQ. V lost 0 bases and J lost 5, with 18 bases in between. The DNA for the CDR3 is TGCGCCAGCAGCTTGGAGTCGGACATAACCGCGCACAATGAGCAGTTCTTC. It encodes CASSLESDITAHNEQFF.

In this sample, this clone turned up a few times. The chain recombines TRBV7-2 with TRBJ2-1, with D unresolved. Looked up from germline, CDR1 is SGHTA and CDR2 is FQGNSA. The CDR3 runs 14 residues. V dropped 1 base and J dropped 0 bases, with 4 bases sitting between them. Written as DNA, the CDR3 is TGTGCCAGCAGCTTAGATAACTCCTACAATGAGCAGTTCTTC. Encoded protein: CASSLDNSYNEQFF.

The rearrangement links TRBV2 to TRBJ1-6, with a possible D match to TRBD1 (5 bases). Trimming took 0 bases from V and 9 from J, leaving 15 bases between them. The CDR3 contains 16 residues. The germline gives CDR1 SNHLY, CDR2 FYNNEI. This CDR3 is CASSEAFQLRASPLHF. The DNA for the CDR3 is TGTGCCAGCAGTGAAGCTTTCCAACTCAGGGCTTCACCCCTCCACTTT.

The chain joins TRBV19 to TRBJ2-1; 9 bases align to TRBD2. V lost 3 bases and J lost 3; bases outside the gene matches: 3. Germline CDR1 LNHDA, CDR2 SQIVND (reference sequence). The length of the CDR3 is 15 residues. CDR3 in DNA: TGTGCCAGTAGTATTAGCGGGGGTGACTACAATGAGCAGTTCTTC. Its translation: CASSISGGDYNEQFF.

The chain has TRBV5-1 and TRBJ2-7; 9 bases fit TRBD1. CDR1 is SGHRS, CDR2 YFSETQ, per germline. V shed 4 bases and J 3 bases; nucleotides not matched to a gene: 5. This CDR3 is 14 amino acids long. CDR3 bases: TGCGCCAGCAGCCCCGGGACAGGGCTCTACGAGCAGTACTTC. It codes for CASSPGTGLYEQYF.

The genes are TRBV13 and TRBJ1-3, with D possibly TRBD1 on 5 matching bases. V was shortened by 4 bases and J by 6 bases, with 19 bases between the two germline ends. Germline CDR1 and CDR2: PRHDT and FYEKMQ (reference sequence). The CDR3 totals 16 residues. DNA for the CDR3: TGTGCCAGCAGCTCGCGGACATCCTCGGGTTTAAACACCATATATTTT. Translation gives CASSSRTSSGLNTIYF.

The rearrangement uses TRBV2 and TRBJ2-1; possibly TRBD1 for D (6 bases). Germline values: CDR1 SNHLY, CDR2 FYNNEI. V lost 6 bases and J 1 base, leaving 16 bases between the germline ends. This CDR3 contains 16 residues. CDR3 DNA: TGTGCCAGCAGGCGACCCAGGGGAAGGTCCTACAATGAGCAGTTCTTC. The encoded protein is CASRRPRGRSYNEQFF.

The V and J genes are TRBV7-2 and TRBJ2-7; weak D call: TRBD1 (7 bases). V was cut by 3 bases and J by 3 bases, with 9 bases left in between. The CDR3 is made up of 13 amino acids. Germline CDR1 and CDR2: SGHTA and FQGNSA. The CDR3 here is CASSFQGGYEQYF. CDR3 in DNA: TGTGCCAGCAGCTTCCAGGGGGGCTACGAGCAGTACTTC.

V usage is TRBV6-6 and J usage is TRBJ2-5; the D gene is possibly TRBD1 (5 bases). Germline loops: CDR1 MNHNY, CDR2 SVGAGI (reference sequence). V was trimmed by 6 bases and J by 7 bases, leaving 21 bases between them. The CDR3 extends over 15 amino acids. CDR3 sequence reads: CASSPDIGVIGTQYF. The CDR3 bases are TGTGCCAGCAGCCCCGATATAGGGGTCATAGGGACCCAGTACTTC.

The V call is TRBV2, the J call TRBJ1-5; 7 nucleotides line up with TRBD1. V lost 8 bases and J lost 1; bases outside the gene matches: 5. From germline, CDR1 is SNHLY and CDR2 FYNNEI. This CDR3 region has 14 residues. Here the CDR3 reads CASGTGASNQPQHF. CDR3 coding DNA: TGTGCCAGCGGAACAGGGGCAAGCAATCAGCCCCAGCATTTT.

Only a few counts were recorded for this clone. The CDR3 DNA sequence: TGTGCCAGCATTACAGGGTGGGAGTATGAAAAACTGTTTTTT. Protein sequence: CASITGWEYEKLFF. The rearrangement links TRBV6-1 to TRBJ1-4; TRBD1 is a possible D gene (6 bases). Germline CDR1 reads MNHNS; CDR2 reads SASEGT. Trimming pared 7 bases from V and 6 bases from J, leaving 15 bases between. The CDR3 is 14 amino acids.

V gene TRBV4-1 combines with J gene TRBJ2-1; 10 positions agree with TRBD1. Looked up from germline, CDR1 is MGHRA and CDR2 is YSYEKL. V shed 3 bases and J 6 bases; nucleotides not matched to a gene: 2. The CDR3 extends over 14 amino acids. The CDR3 loop is CASSHWTGGNEQFF. The CDR3 DNA is TGCGCCAGCAGCCACTGGACAGGGGGCAATGAGCAGTTCTTC.

As for this clone: The sample has other DNA sequences that encode this CDR3 too. The CDR3, as DNA: TGTGCCAGCAGTTTAAGCCTTACCGGGGAGCTGTTTTTT. Translating it yields CASSLSLTGELFF. J is TRBJ2-2 and V is TRBV27; D remains ambiguous. V was pared by 2 bases and J by 5 bases, with 6 bases between. Per germline, CDR1 MNHEY and CDR2 SMNVEV (reference sequence). CDR3 length: 13 amino acids.

This clone has only one observation. CDR3 protein: CARQVPDYGYTF. The DNA for the CDR3 is TGTGCCAGACAGGTCCCCGACTATGGCTACACCTTC. V and J are TRBV2 and TRBJ1-2; tentatively, D is TRBD1 (5 bases). This CDR3 is 12 amino acids long. CDR1 and CDR2 (germline): SNHLY, FYNNEI. Trimming pared 9 bases from V and 3 bases from J, leaving 11 bases between.

With respect to this clone: Mismatch with germline at one junction end may stem from a read error. In the same sample, other DNA sequences code for this CDR3. This chain joins TRBV30 and TRBJ1-6, with D possibly TRBD1 on 5 matching bases. The germline gives CDR1 GTSNPN, CDR2 SVGIG (reference sequence). The CDR3 consists of 15 residues. The CDR3 protein is CAWSSQGPENSPLHF. CDR3 DNA sequence: TGTGCCTGGAGTTCCCAGGGTCCGGAGAATTCCCCCCTCCACTTT.

In its sample, this clone was seen a few times. The chain couples TRBV27 to TRBJ2-3; D perhaps matches TRBD1 (7 bases). Germline-derived CDR1 and CDR2 are MNHEY and SMNVEV (reference sequence). This CDR3 contains 14 residues. Trimming left V 5 bases short and J 2 bases short, with 11 bases between. CDR3 nucleotide sequence: TGTGCCAGCAGTCAGGGGGGCTACACAGATACGCAGTATTTT. Translation: CASSQGGYTDTQYF.

V is TRBV5-1 and J is TRBJ1-2, with 9 bases identical to TRBD1. Germline V gene sequence: CDR1 SGHRS, CDR2 YFSETQ. V shed 4 bases and J 8 bases; nucleotides not matched to a gene: 9. The CDR3 loop spans 14 amino acids. Here the CDR3 DNA reads TGCGCCAGCAGCACCGGGACAGGGTCGGGAGGCTACACCTTC. Protein sequence: CASSTGTGSGGYTF. Full variable domain (rest looked up from reference TRBV5-1 and TRBJ1-2): KAGVTQTPRYLIKTRGQQVTLSCSPISGHRSVSWYQQTPGQGLQFLFEYFSETQRNKGNFPGRFSGRQFSNSRSEMNVSTLELGDSALYLCASSTGTGSGGYTFGSGTRLTVV.

V gene TRBV10-1 combines with J gene TRBJ1-2; 7 bases fit TRBD1. This CDR3 is 13 amino acids long. Germline loops: CDR1 WNHNN, CDR2 SYGVQD (reference sequence). The trim removed 5 bases at V and 3 bases at J, leaving 3 bases unmatched. CDR3 loop: CASSPQGDYGYTF. The CDR3 nucleotides are TGCGCCAGCAGTCCTCAGGGGGACTATGGCTACACCTTC.

CDR3 residues: CARVERQGKETQYF. The CDR3 DNA is TGTGCCAGAGTCGAACGACAGGGAAAAGAGACCCAGTACTTC. V gene TRBV2 combines with J gene TRBJ2-5, with TRBD1 matching over 7 bases. The V segment lost 9 bases and the J segment 3 bases; nucleotides outside the gene matches: 10. This CDR3 is 14 amino acids long. Per germline, CDR1 SNHLY and CDR2 FYNNEI.

This clone was counted a few times. Other DNA variants within this sample encode the same CDR3. This sequence joins TRBV20-1 and TRBJ1-2; D uncertain. Germline lookup yields CDR1 DFQATT and CDR2 SNEGSKA (reference sequence). The CDR3 has 11 residues. Trimming cost V 0 bases and J 5 bases, with 4 bases left between them. Here the CDR3 reads CSARDLYGYTF. CDR3 nucleotide sequence: TGCAGTGCTAGAGATCTATATGGCTACACCTTC.